The 30 T cell receptor beta chains reported below all come from one sample, sequenced in a study of regulatory T cells in long-lasting Graves disease (dated by TCRdb to the early 2020s). Read against the paper, the sample's time point label means: persistent/refractory GD, antithyroid drugs over 5 years with positive TRAb. For both TCR sequencing and RNA sequencing, RNA was extracted from PBMCs in TRIzol. The method behind the library was multiplex PCR. These reads were obtained on an Illumina HiSeq 4000. CDR3 regions were amplified by Arm-PCR with iRepertoire HTBI primers to construct TCR beta libraries. The public reads were run again by TCRdb, first through fastp at Q25 and then through MiXCR, and only productive beta chains were kept. Records with the same CDR3 protein are collapsed into one entry carrying the most frequent genes and DNA. In this sample the table shows almost 350,000 distinct CDR3 sequences, around a fifth of which occur a single time. The ten biggest clones cover 29% of the sample.

Sequencing was performed on peripheral blood mononuclear cells (PBMCs), taken when the disease was refractory, from a patient treated with antithyroid drugs. These receptors were taken from a female donor with Graves disease.

This clonotype was counted a few times. The V call is TRBV6-4, the J call TRBJ1-1; D may be TRBD1 (5 bases). The V gene's germline CDR1 is MRHNA and CDR2 SNTAGT. V dropped 0 bases and J dropped 4 bases, with 9 bases sitting between them. CDR3 size: 14 residues. The CDR3 DNA follows: TGTGCCAGCAGTGACTCCGGGGGGTTCACTGAAGCTTTCTTT. This encodes CASSDSGGFTEAFF.

The chain recombines TRBV2 with TRBJ2-7; D possibly corresponds to TRBD1 (7 bases). The CDR3 loop spans 13 amino acids. Deletions cut 7 bases from V and 4 bases from J, with 14 bases between. Germline CDR1 is SNHLY and CDR2 is FYNNEI. CDR3 nucleotides: TGTGCCAGCAAGTGGGCAGGGGGGTACGAGCAGTACTTC. Amino acid sequence: CASKWAGGYEQYF.

This chain uses TRBV7-3 with TRBJ2-2, with D uncertain. The germline V gene encodes CDR1 SGHTA and CDR2 FQGTGA. V dropped 5 bases and J dropped 1 base, with 8 bases sitting between them. The CDR3 covers 14 residues. CDR3 in amino acids: CASSVSRNTGELFF. The DNA for the CDR3 is TGTGCCAGCAGCGTCAGCAGGAACACCGGGGAGCTGTTTTTT.

This clonotype was observed at least ten times. The gene calls are TRBV29-1 and TRBJ2-7; D may be TRBD1 (6 bases). Trimming left V 6 bases short and J 4 bases short, with 13 bases between. This CDR3 has 12 amino acids. Per the germline V gene, CDR1 is SQVTM and CDR2 is ANQGSEA. CDR3 DNA: TGCAGCGTCCCCGGGACACAGTACGAGCAGTACTTC. Amino acids: CSVPGTQYEQYF.

The rearrangement uses TRBV14 and TRBJ2-7; D assignment may be TRBD1 or TRBD2 (5 bases each). There are 14 residues in the CDR3. V lost 4 bases and J 7 bases, leaving 17 bases between the germline ends. The germline gives CDR1 SGHDN, CDR2 FVKESK. CDR3 in amino acids: CASSPVRDPGEQYF. DNA of the CDR3: TGTGCCAGCAGCCCGGTTCGGGACCCGGGGGAGCAGTACTTC.

This clonotype turned up a few times. V gene TRBV20-1 combines with J gene TRBJ1-1; TRBD1 agrees at 8 bases. The CDR3 spans 13 residues. Germline CDR1 reads DFQATT; CDR2 reads SNEGSKA (reference sequence). The ends lost 5 bases at V and 8 bases at J; junction bases unmatched: 10. The CDR3 loop is CSAPTGDRSEAFF. The CDR3 DNA reads as TGCAGTGCTCCCACGGGGGACAGGTCAGAAGCTTTCTTT.

This clonotype has a single count. The chain joins TRBV29-1 to TRBJ2-4; D may be TRBD1 or TRBD2 (6 bases each). This CDR3 has 15 amino acids. Germline V gives CDR1 SQVTM, CDR2 ANQGSEA. V was cut by 4 bases and J by 4 bases, with 17 bases left in between. The CDR3 sequence is CSVVPSAGAKNIQYF. The CDR3 DNA reads as TGCAGCGTTGTTCCTAGCGCAGGGGCGAAAAACATTCAGTACTTC.

This clonotype has only a few counts. The V call is TRBV27, the J call TRBJ2-1, with TRBD2 as a possible D gene (6 bases). The germline CDR1 and CDR2 sequences are MNHEY and SMNVEV (reference sequence). The CDR3 consists of 14 residues. V was trimmed by 4 bases and J by 8 bases, leaving 15 bases between them. CDR3 in amino acids: CASSWDATGDEQFF. CDR3 DNA: TGTGCCAGCAGTTGGGATGCCACGGGGGATGAGCAGTTCTTC.

Here the CDR3 DNA reads TGTGCCAGCATCAAATCCACTAGAGACAATACTTACAATGAGCAGTTCTTC. Residues: CASIKSTRDNTYNEQFF. V gene TRBV6-4 combines with J gene TRBJ2-1, with D possibly being TRBD2 (5 bases). Per the germline V gene, CDR1 is MRHNA and CDR2 is SNTAGT. The ends were cut back, 7 bases at V and 4 bases at J, with 23 bases in the middle. The CDR3 extends over 17 amino acids.

This clonotype appeared many times. The V call is TRBV2, the J call TRBJ1-5, with D possibly matching TRBD1 (5 bases). The CDR3 runs to 16 residues. Trimming took off 0 bases at V and 4 bases at J, with 13 bases between the two ends. Germline CDR1 reads SNHLY; CDR2 reads FYNNEI. CDR3 in DNA: TGTGCCAGCAGTGAAGCGCTCCTAAACAGGAATCAGCCCCAGCATTTT. Amino acid sequence: CASSEALLNRNQPQHF.

This clonotype has at least ten counts. The chain carries TRBV5-1 and TRBJ1-2; D gene ambiguous. CDR3 length equals 14 residues. V was cut by 0 bases and J by 8 bases, with 14 bases left in between. The germline V gene has CDR1 SGHRS and CDR2 YFSETQ. CDR3 loop: CASSLAPGPNGYTF. CDR3 coding DNA: TGCGCCAGCAGCTTGGCCCCGGGCCCAAACGGCTACACCTTC. Full variable domain (missing parts from reference TRBV5-1 and TRBJ1-2): KAGVTQTPRYLIKTRGQQVTLSCSPISGHRSVSWYQQTPGQGLQFLFEYFSETQRNKGNFPGRFSGRQFSNSRSEMNVSTLELGDSALYLCASSLAPGPNGYTFGSGTRLTVV.

As regards this clonotype: At one end, the junction sequence differs from germline, possibly due to a read error. The chain uses TRBV24-1 and TRBJ2-2; TRBD1 matches 7 bases. The CDR3 is 13 residues long. CDR1 KGHDR and CDR2 SFDVKD come from the germline V gene. The CDR3 nucleotides are TGTACCACCAGGAGAGGGGGCTCCGGGGAGCTGTTTTTT. It is translated as CTTRRGGSGELFF.

This chain connects TRBV10-3 to TRBJ2-1; D gene uncertain. Germline loops: CDR1 ENHRY, CDR2 SYGVKD. Trimming shortened V by 2 bases and J by 4 bases, and 9 bases separated the two germline ends. This CDR3 is 14 amino acids long. The CDR3 sequence is CAISEDVGYNEQFF. In DNA form, the CDR3 reads TGTGCCATCAGTGAGGATGTAGGTTACAATGAGCAGTTCTTC.

This clonotype was counted a few times. The chain links TRBV12-3 or TRBV12-4 to TRBJ1-4, with D possibly TRBD1 on 5 matching bases. V was pared by 5 bases and J by 2 bases, with 15 bases between. The CDR3 runs to 16 residues. CDR3 in DNA: TGTGCCAGCAGTCCGGACCCAGGGAGGACTAATGAAAAACTGTTTTTT. Translation: CASSPDPGRTNEKLFF.

This chain links TRBV7-9 with TRBJ1-5; a possible D gene is TRBD1 (5 bases). Germline lookup yields CDR1 SEHNR and CDR2 FQNEAQ (reference sequence). This CDR3 spans 14 amino acids. The V end was cut by 5 bases, the J end by 2 bases, with 10 bases between. CDR3 protein: CASSPGEGNQPQHF. In DNA form, the CDR3 reads TGTGCCAGCAGCCCGGGGGAGGGCAATCAGCCCCAGCATTTT.

Note on this clonotype: Possible read error: a much larger clone is one base away. The rearrangement joins TRBV12-3 or TRBV12-4 to TRBJ2-7; a weak D match, TRBD2 (5 bases). This CDR3 region has 13 residues. The CDR3 nucleotides read TGTGCCAGCAGTTTCTCCACAGACTACAAGCAGTACTTC. Translation gives CASSFSTDYKQYF.

The genes are TRBV5-1 and TRBJ2-1; the D is unclear. There are 13 residues in the CDR3. Germline V lookup: CDR1 SGHRS, CDR2 YFSETQ. The germline V and J ends were trimmed by 7 bases and 7 bases, with 15 bases remaining between them. CDR3 in amino acids: CASYDHSGNEQFF. In DNA form, the CDR3 reads TGCGCCAGCTATGACCATTCCGGGAATGAGCAGTTCTTC.

The V gene is TRBV6-2 or TRBV6-3, the J gene TRBJ1-4, with D hard to call. V lost 6 bases, J lost 4 bases, and 15 bases lay in between. Germline CDR1 is MNHEY and CDR2 is SVGEGT. CDR3 size: 15 residues. The chain's CDR3 is CASRFSSGDNEKLFF. The CDR3 DNA sequence: TGTGCCAGCAGATTCTCGAGCGGGGATAATGAAAAACTGTTTTTT.

The chain is built from TRBV6-2 or TRBV6-3 and TRBJ2-7; 8 bases align to TRBD1. Germline assignment: CDR1 MNHEY and CDR2 SVGEGT. This CDR3 contains 13 residues. Trimming at V came to 5 bases and at J to 6 bases, leaving 6 bases not matched to a gene. CDR3 sequence reads: CASSRQGRVEQYF. The DNA of the CDR3 is TGTGCCAGCAGTCGACAGGGGCGGGTCGAGCAGTACTTC.

At least ten counts were recorded for this clonotype. The rearrangement joins TRBV28 to TRBJ2-5, with D tentatively TRBD1 or TRBD2 (5 bases each). V lost 6 bases, J lost 1 base, and 18 bases lay in between. CDR3 size: 16 residues. Germline V gives CDR1 MDHEN, CDR2 SYDVKM. The CDR3 here is CASRTFLAGTQETQYF. The CDR3 nucleotides are TGTGCCAGCAGAACATTTTTGGCAGGGACCCAAGAGACCCAGTACTTC.

This clonotype was observed a few times. The chain recombines TRBV20-1 with TRBJ2-4; D might be TRBD2 (6 bases). Germline loops: CDR1 DFQATT, CDR2 SNEGSKA (reference sequence). This CDR3 has 13 residues. V was clipped by 5 bases and J by 3 bases, with 11 bases between them. The CDR3 DNA is TGCAGTGCTCAGGGAGGAGTCAAAAACATTCAGTACTTC. This translates into CSAQGGVKNIQYF.

The chain recombines TRBV20-1 with TRBJ2-7; tentative D call: TRBD2 (6 bases). With 3 bases removed from V and 12 bases from J, the gap between germline ends came to 15 bases. Germline CDR1 DFQATT, CDR2 SNEGSKA (reference sequence). The CDR3 length is 11 residues. CDR3 DNA sequence: TGCAGTGCTAGGGGACTTCTTCGTTCGTACTTC. This sequence encodes CSARGLLRSYF.

This clonotype was detected ten times or more. The chain couples TRBV7-2 to TRBJ1-1, with a tentative D call TRBD1 (6 bases). The V and J ends lost 4 bases and 4 bases respectively, with 13 bases between them. The germline CDR1 and CDR2 sequences are SGHTA and FQGNSA. The CDR3 has 14 amino acids. CDR3 coding DNA: TGTGCCAGCAGCTCAAGGGCGGGGGCCACTGAAGCTTTCTTT. Protein product: CASSSRAGATEAFF.

This clonotype has only a few counts. The chain links TRBV15 to TRBJ1-1, with D uncertain. Germline values: CDR1 LNHNV, CDR2 YYDKDF (reference sequence). This CDR3 spans 14 amino acids. The V end was cut by 0 bases, the J end by 5 bases, with 10 bases between. CDR3 region: CATSRDGRDTEAFF. Here the CDR3 DNA reads TGTGCCACCAGCAGAGATGGACGGGATACTGAAGCTTTCTTT.

This clonotype has ten or more counts. The V and J genes are TRBV6-1 and TRBJ1-5; D is perhaps TRBD1 (5 bases). V was pared by 6 bases and J by 7 bases, with 16 bases between. The CDR3 is 14 residues long. Per germline, CDR1 MNHNS and CDR2 SASEGT. For the CDR3, the DNA is TGTGCCAGCAGCCGAGGGACCGTCTTCCAGCCCCAGCATTTT. Its protein product is CASSRGTVFQPQHF.

With respect to this clonotype: A much larger clone differs by one base, so this may be a read error. As DNA, the CDR3 is TGTGCCAGCAGCCCCTCCGGCAGCTCCTACGGGCAGTACTTC. The encoded protein is CASSPSGSSYGQYF. This sequence joins TRBV5-6 and TRBJ2-7; D is ambiguous. The CDR3 loop spans 14 amino acids. CDR1 and CDR2 (germline): SGHDT, YYEEEE.

The sample holds a few counts of this clonotype. This chain uses TRBV10-2 with TRBJ2-7; 7 bases are shared with TRBD1. The J segment lost 4 bases and the V segment lost 8 bases, leaving 8 bases of the junction unmatched. Germline CDR1 reads WSHSY; CDR2 reads SAAADI. The CDR3 length is 13 residues. The CDR3 sequence: CASAEDRVYEQYF. The CDR3 DNA sequence: TGCGCCAGCGCGGAAGACAGGGTTTACGAGCAGTACTTC.

The chain recombines TRBV14 with TRBJ2-7, with D unresolved. This CDR3 is built from 14 residues. Germline V gives CDR1 SGHDN, CDR2 FVKESK. Trimming took 4 bases from V and 2 from J, leaving 12 bases between them. In DNA form, the CDR3 reads TGTGCCAGCAGCCCCAGGTGGGTTACCTACGAGCAGTACTTC. Amino acids: CASSPRWVTYEQYF.

This clonotype was detected only a few times. CDR3 nucleotides: TGTGCCAGTAGCCGGACAGCGACGTATGGCTACACCTTC. It encodes CASSRTATYGYTF. The chain links TRBV19 to TRBJ1-2; TRBD1 might be the D (6 bases). The CDR3 length is 13 residues. Trimming left V 6 bases short and J 5 bases short, with 13 bases between. From germline, CDR1 is LNHDA and CDR2 SQIVND (reference sequence).

About this clonotype: This clone may be a read error of a much larger clone one base away. The rearrangement links TRBV12-5 to TRBJ2-7, with D perhaps matching TRBD1 (6 bases). CDR3 size: 15 residues. Germline V lookup: CDR1 LGHNT, CDR2 FRNRAP. The DNA of the CDR3 is TGTGCTAGTTCCCCCGGTACAGGGATTCTGTACGGGCAGTACTTC. Translating it yields CASSPGTGILYGQYF.